Sequencing of this T cell receptor beta chain was carried out in a study of immune evolution from preneoplasia to lung adenocarcinoma. Only in-frame clones appear in the TCRdb table, and some are missing; sequencing was by immunoSEQ multiplex PCR. The sample has around 7,400 clones; 70% to 80% are singletons. The CDR3 has 14 residues. From germline, CDR1 is MNHEY and CDR2 SMNVEV (reference sequence). The germline V and J ends were trimmed by 11 bases and 3 bases, with 18 bases remaining between them. This TCR was sampled from a person aged 65 to 85 with lung adenocarcinoma. V usage is TRBV27 and J usage is TRBJ2-3; a weak D match, TRBD1 (6 bases). The sample was FFPE minimally invasive lung adenocarcinoma tissue. DNA for the CDR3: TGTGCCTCCGCGACGGTGAGGGGGACAGATACGCAGTATTTT. Encoded protein: CASATVRGTDTQYF.